The 8 T cell receptor beta chains given below trace back to one sample, sequenced in a study of T cell responses to AZD1222 COVID-19 vaccine (dated by TCRdb to 2020 to 2022). Libraries were prepared through the immunoSEQ multiplex PCR assay. In TCRdb, the immuneACCESS table is reduced to in-frame sequences with V and J assigned. These tables do not hold every clone; where another copy was compared, an unresolved V gene accounts for under half, and the others remain unexplained. Here the sample has approximately 100,000 clones; about 89% occur a single time. About 3.7% of the sample comes from the top ten. Taken with the paper, the label for time point translates to: baseline before first vaccination. The material sequenced was peripheral blood, taken on day 0 of AZD1222 vaccination. The receptors shown here come from an adult in good health.

The count of this clone is one. J is TRBJ1-3 and V is TRBV6-5; D perhaps matches TRBD1 (5 bases). Per the germline V gene, CDR1 is MNHEY and CDR2 is SVGAGI. Trimming took off 6 bases at V and 2 bases at J, with 11 bases between the two ends. This CDR3 has 14 residues. The CDR3 DNA reads TGTGCCAGCAGCAGGAAGGGGACTGGAAACACCATATATTTT. Amino acid sequence: CASSRKGTGNTIYF.

This chain joins TRBV11-2 and TRBJ1-3; D gene unclear. The CDR3 runs 16 residues. Trimming took 0 bases from V and 0 from J, leaving 9 bases between them. Germline V gives CDR1 SGHAT, CDR2 FQNNGV. The CDR3: CASSLDGWISGNTIYF. CDR3 coding DNA: TGTGCCAGCAGCTTAGATGGCTGGATCTCTGGAAACACCATATATTTT.

This clone appeared once. In nucleotides, the CDR3 is TGTGCCAGCAGGGAAAGGAGGTCCCCTAGCACAGATACGCAGTATTTT. Translated: CASRERRSPSTDTQYF. This chain connects TRBV6-1 to TRBJ2-3; tentative D call: TRBD2 (5 bases). Germline V gives CDR1 MNHNS, CDR2 SASEGT. Trimming removed 6 bases at V and 0 bases at J, with 16 bases between. CDR3 length: 16 residues.

The genes are TRBV10-1 and TRBJ1-2; the D gene is possibly TRBD1 (5 bases). V lost 4 bases and J 4 bases, leaving 10 bases between the germline ends. CDR1 and CDR2 (germline): WNHNN, SYGVQD (reference sequence). The CDR3 length is 13 residues. The CDR3 loop is CASSASGSYGYTF. In DNA form, the CDR3 reads TGCGCCAGCAGTGCGTCAGGGTCCTATGGCTACACCTTC.

The J gene is TRBJ2-5, the V gene TRBV19; D ambiguous. V was shortened by 6 bases and J by 5 bases, with 13 bases between the two germline ends. Germline V lookup: CDR1 LNHDA, CDR2 SQIVND (reference sequence). The CDR3 contains 13 residues. The CDR3 DNA sequence: TGTGCCAGTAGGAGGTCCCCGAAGGAGACCCAGTACTTC. This gives the protein CASRRSPKETQYF.

This chain links TRBV5-4 with TRBJ2-3; 9 bases match TRBD2. CDR3 length: 16 residues. Trimming at V came to 4 bases and at J to 2 bases, leaving 8 bases not matched to a gene. Germline lookup yields CDR1 SGHNT and CDR2 YYREEE (reference sequence). CDR3 coding DNA: TGTGCCAGCAGCCACCCGGGACTAGCTACCACAGATACGCAGTATTTT. It codes for CASSHPGLATTDTQYF.

The chain carries TRBV6-4 and TRBJ2-7; TRBD2 might be the D (7 bases). The CDR3 spans 14 residues. Trimming cost V 0 bases and J 8 bases, with 14 bases left between them. The germline V gene encodes CDR1 MRHNA and CDR2 SNTAGT. The CDR3 DNA sequence: TGTGCCAGCAGTGACTCAACGGGGGGCGCAAAGCAGTACTTC. Translated: CASSDSTGGAKQYF.

The chain combines TRBV2 with TRBJ1-1; 8 positions match TRBD1. Germline V gene data show CDR1 as SNHLY and CDR2 as FYNNEI. With 5 bases clipped from V and 6 bases from J, the junction kept 8 bases outside the gene matches. This CDR3 comprises 14 residues. CDR3 sequence reads: CASSPQGVGSEAFF. The CDR3 DNA sequence: TGTGCCAGCAGTCCACAGGGGGTTGGGTCTGAAGCTTTCTTT.